The 19 T cell receptor beta chains given below trace back to one sample, sequenced in a study of OX40 agonist ivuxolimab in advanced cancers. Only in-frame clones appear in the TCRdb table, and some are missing; sequencing was by immunoSEQ multiplex PCR. The repertoire has about 86,000 clones, 92% of them found once; the top ten carry 0.95% to 1.3%. This sample comprised CD4+ or CD8+ T cells sorted from blood, obtained in a trial of the OX40 agonist ivuxolimab. All receptors derive from an adult with an advanced solid tumor such as melanoma, head and neck, liver or kidney cancer.

This sequence joins TRBV2 and TRBJ2-2; no clear D. Germline V CDR1 and CDR2: SNHLY, FYNNEI. Trimming took 5 bases from V and 0 from J, leaving 10 bases between them. CDR3 length equals 15 residues. CDR3 sequence: CASSTPLANTGELFF. CDR3 DNA sequence: TGTGCCAGCAGTACTCCTCTGGCGAACACCGGGGAGCTGTTTTTT.

This chain links TRBV6-1 with TRBJ2-1; 8 bases map to TRBD1. CDR1 MNHNS and CDR2 SASEGT come from the germline V gene. Trimming took 6 bases from V and 2 from J; bases not matched to a gene: 6. The CDR3 length is 15 residues. This CDR3 is CASRPTGVPYNEQFF. CDR3 sequence (DNA): TGTGCCAGCAGACCGACAGGGGTCCCCTACAATGAGCAGTTCTTC.

The gene calls are TRBV5-1 and TRBJ1-1; D may be TRBD1 (6 bases). Germline values: CDR1 SGHRS, CDR2 YFSETQ. CDR3 length: 15 residues. V lost 6 bases and J lost 3, with 18 bases in between. Here the CDR3 reads CASKGEVRSDTEAFF. CDR3 sequence (DNA): TGCGCCAGCAAGGGGGAGGTCCGATCGGACACTGAAGCTTTCTTT.

The chain employs TRBV19 and TRBJ1-5; possibly TRBD1 for D (5 bases). Trimming removed 4 bases from V and 7 bases from J, with 17 bases in between. The CDR3 runs to 15 residues. CDR1 is LNHDA, CDR2 SQIVND, per germline (reference sequence). CDR3 in amino acids: CASSTSYGGGQPQHF. CDR3 sequence (DNA): TGTGCCAGTAGTACGTCCTACGGGGGAGGGCAGCCCCAGCATTTT.

This clone was seen a handful of times. The chain uses TRBV6-6 and TRBJ2-3, with no clear D. Germline V CDR1 and CDR2: MNHNY, SVGAGI (reference sequence). The CDR3 runs 14 residues. The V end lost 6 bases, the J end lost 0 bases, and 10 bases lay between the germline ends. The CDR3 sequence: CASSRRPSTDTQYF. The DNA of the CDR3 is TGTGCCAGCAGCCGGCGGCCCAGCACAGATACGCAGTATTTT.

This chain links TRBV18 with TRBJ1-2; D gene unclear. This CDR3 spans 15 amino acids. V was cut by 2 bases and J by 0 bases, with 10 bases left in between. Germline lookup yields CDR1 KGHSH and CDR2 LQKENI. The DNA of the CDR3 is TGTGCCAGCTCACCAGACCAATCGTCTAACTATGGCTACACCTTC. It is translated as CASSPDQSSNYGYTF.

The chain recombines TRBV19 with TRBJ2-3; D unclear. CDR3 length equals 13 residues. Trimming shortened V by 9 bases and J by 0 bases, and 10 bases separated the two germline ends. The germline gives CDR1 LNHDA, CDR2 SQIVND (reference sequence). CDR3 region: CASSGSSTDTQYF. The CDR3 DNA reads as TGTGCCAGCTCCGGGTCTAGCACAGATACGCAGTATTTT.

The chain recombines TRBV19 with TRBJ2-1; D uncertain. V was cut by 6 bases and J by 7 bases, with 13 bases left in between. CDR1 and CDR2 from the germline V gene are LNHDA and SQIVND (reference sequence). The length of the CDR3 is 13 residues. The CDR3 sequence is CASSLVGRNEQFF. In DNA form, the CDR3 reads TGTGCCAGTAGCTTGGTAGGACGGAATGAGCAGTTCTTC.

The rearrangement links TRBV11-2 to TRBJ2-7, with D uncertain. V was clipped by 2 bases and J by 1 base, with 12 bases between them. This CDR3 contains 15 residues. The germline gives CDR1 SGHAT, CDR2 FQNNGV. The CDR3 protein is CASSLSGLISYEQYF. CDR3 DNA sequence: TGTGCCAGCAGCTTATCGGGTCTGATATCCTACGAGCAGTACTTC.

The chain recombines TRBV7-2 with TRBJ2-7, with 10 bases that match TRBD1. J lost 6 bases, V lost 5 bases, and 10 bases had no gene match. Germline values: CDR1 SGHTA, CDR2 FQGNSA. This CDR3 comprises 15 residues. In nucleotides, the CDR3 is TGTGCCAGCAGCCCACCACGGGACAGGGGCGGCGAGCAGTACTTC. Translating gives CASSPPRDRGGEQYF.

CDR3 loop: CASSLEGRRMSEQYF. The CDR3 nucleotides are TGCGCCAGCAGCTTGGAGGGACGGCGAATGTCCGAGCAGTACTTC. The chain carries TRBV5-1 and TRBJ2-5; D may correspond to TRBD1 or TRBD2 (5 bases each). The J call may be in error: the DNA end matches TRBJ2-7 better. Germline V gives CDR1 SGHRS, CDR2 YFSETQ. This CDR3 has 15 residues.

The chain is built from TRBV5-1 and TRBJ2-3; D not certain. Germline V gene lookup returns CDR1 SGHRS and CDR2 YFSETQ. The CDR3 has 14 amino acids. V lost 0 bases, J lost 7 bases, and 12 bases lay in between. DNA for the CDR3: TGCGCCAGCAGCTTGGGCGGTACATCACATACGCAGTATTTT. Its translation: CASSLGGTSHTQYF.

V gene TRBV19 combines with J gene TRBJ1-4; D not resolved. The V end was cut by 3 bases, the J end by 8 bases, with 13 bases between. This CDR3 is built from 14 residues. The germline V gene encodes CDR1 LNHDA and CDR2 SQIVND (reference sequence). The CDR3: CASSMSQSREKLFF. The CDR3 nucleotides are TGTGCCAGTAGTATGAGTCAGTCTCGGGAAAAACTGTTTTTT.

This clone appeared once. V usage is TRBV25-1 and J usage is TRBJ2-6; D not certain. This CDR3 region has 13 residues. Germline V gene sequence: CDR1 MGHDK, CDR2 SYGVNS. V was pared by 8 bases and J by 4 bases, with 9 bases between. CDR3 coding DNA: TGTGCCAGCGCCCTGGCCGGGGCCAACGTCCTGACTTTC. Its translation: CASALAGANVLTF.

The chain links TRBV29-1 to TRBJ1-1; the D is unclear. The CDR3 spans 13 residues. The germline V gene has CDR1 SQVTM and CDR2 ANQGSEA. The germline V and J ends were trimmed by 4 bases and 0 bases, with 9 bases remaining between them. The CDR3 bases are TGCAGCGTTGGGCATCCCATGAACACTGAAGCTTTCTTT. Its translation is CSVGHPMNTEAFF. Full variable domain (rest looked up from reference TRBV29-1 and TRBJ1-1): SAVISQKPSRDICQRGTSLTIQCQVDSQVTMMFWYRQQPGQSLTLIATANQGSEATYESGFVIDKFPISRPNLTFSTLTVSNMSPEDSSIYLCSVGHPMNTEAFFGQGTRLTVV.

The J gene is TRBJ1-3, the V gene TRBV13; 7 bases are a match to TRBD1. Per the germline V gene, CDR1 is PRHDT and CDR2 is FYEKMQ (reference sequence). There are 15 residues in the CDR3. Trimming took 5 bases from V and 0 from J; bases not matched to a gene: 4. This CDR3 reads CASSLWTGSGNTIYF. In nucleotides, the CDR3 is TGTGCCAGCAGCCTATGGACAGGCTCTGGAAACACCATATATTTT.

This chain joins TRBV7-2 and TRBJ2-2; maybe TRBD2 (6 bases). The CDR3 loop spans 15 amino acids. Looked up from germline, CDR1 is SGHTA and CDR2 is FQGNSA. V was pared by 1 base and J by 4 bases, with 10 bases between. The CDR3 here is CASSLDSGITGELFF. CDR3 sequence (DNA): TGTGCCAGCAGCTTAGATAGCGGTATCACCGGGGAGCTGTTTTTT.

Points on this clone: This same CDR3 is encoded by further DNA sequences in the sample. V and J are TRBV9 and TRBJ2-5; D is unclear. CDR1 and CDR2 (germline): SGDLS, YYNGEE. The CDR3 sequence is 14 residues long. V was shortened by 4 bases and J by 2 bases, with 12 bases between the two germline ends. CDR3 coding DNA: TGTGCCAGCAGCCCTCGCGGATTTCAAGAGACCCAGTACTTC. It is translated as CASSPRGFQETQYF.

This clone was found a few times. CDR3: CASSQPNRAGANVLTF. In DNA form, the CDR3 reads TGTGCCAGCAGCCAACCTAACAGGGCTGGGGCCAACGTCCTGACTTTC. This chain uses TRBV7-9 with TRBJ2-6; D perhaps matches TRBD1 (6 bases). The germline gives CDR1 SEHNR, CDR2 FQNEAQ (reference sequence). Trimming removed 5 bases from V and 2 bases from J, with 13 bases in between. The CDR3 is made up of 16 amino acids. Combining the CDR3 with reference TRBV7-9 and TRBJ2-6 gives the whole variable domain DTGVSQNPRHKITKRGQNVTFRCDPISEHNRLYWYRQTLGQGPEFLTYFQNEAQLEKSRLLSDRFSAERPKGSFSTLEIQRTEQGDSAMYLCASSQPNRAGANVLTFGAGSRLTVL.